This T cell receptor (beta chain) was captured by sequencing in a study of early T cells in non-severe SARS-CoV-2 infection. About the research overall: Sequencing targeted bulk RNA from unsorted whole blood, leaving chains unpaired. Points from the study as a whole: CD4 and private specificities were missed by VDJdb matching, which favored anti-spike CD8 responses.

This CDR3 spans 15 amino acids. V trimming: 5 bases; J trimming: 5 bases; junction bases outside the gene matches: 11. Germline CDR1 and CDR2: SEHNR and FQNEAQ (reference sequence). Each cDNA molecule carried a unique molecular identifier. One entry per CDR3 protein, called by TCRdb with MiXCR from the 5' RACE reads. Here the sample spans about 99,000 distinct CDR3 sequences, around 17% being singletons. There are a few counts of this clonotype. What it binds is unknown. The sequenced sample was whole blood. This clonotype was obtained from an adult who was a healthcare worker with PCR-confirmed SARS-CoV-2 infection or an uninfected control (not recorded which). This chain connects TRBV7-9 to TRBJ2-5; 7 bases fit TRBD2. The CDR3 nucleotides are TGTGCCAGCAGCCGCAGGGCCGGACTAGTGGAGACCCAGTACTTC. It yields the protein CASSRRAGLVETQYF.